The 22 T cell receptor beta chains below come from one sample, sequenced in a study of blood T cell repertoires in COVID-19. Libraries were prepared by immunoSEQ multiplex PCR; TCRdb keeps only in-frame clonotypes and omits some of them. The sample has roughly 340,000 clones, around nine tenths seen once. Material for sequencing was peripheral blood. These receptors all come from a woman aged 18 to 35 who had recovered from COVID-19.

The rearrangement joins TRBV6-2 or TRBV6-3 to TRBJ2-2, with D possibly being TRBD2 (5 bases). V dropped 4 bases and J dropped 5 bases, with 8 bases sitting between them. CDR3 size: 13 residues. CDR1 is MNHEY and CDR2 is SVGEGT in the germline V gene. CDR3 residues: CASSWAGTGELFF. The DNA of the CDR3 is TGTGCCAGCAGTTGGGCGGGTACCGGGGAGCTGTTTTTT.

The chain combines TRBV19 with TRBJ1-4; D may be TRBD1 (5 bases). The V end was cut by 6 bases, the J end by 4 bases, with 12 bases between. The germline V gene encodes CDR1 LNHDA and CDR2 SQIVND (reference sequence). The CDR3 contains 14 residues. The CDR3 region is CASSGGILNEKLFF. CDR3 sequence (DNA): TGTGCCAGTAGCGGGGGTATACTTAATGAAAAACTGTTTTTT. Combining the CDR3 with reference TRBV19 and TRBJ1-4 gives the whole variable domain DGGITQSPKYLFRKEGQNVTLSCEQNLNHDAMYWYRQDPGQGLRLIYYSQIVNDFQKGDIAEGYSVSREKKESFPLTVTSAQKNPTAFYLCASSGGILNEKLFFGSGTQLSVL.

This chain connects TRBV13 to TRBJ2-1; a weak D match, TRBD2 (6 bases). The CDR3 spans 15 residues. Trimming shortened V by 0 bases and J by 4 bases, and 10 bases separated the two germline ends. Germline-derived CDR1 and CDR2 are PRHDT and FYEKMQ (reference sequence). CDR3 amino acids: CASSLGGRMYNEQFF. In DNA form, the CDR3 reads TGTGCCAGCAGCTTAGGCGGGAGAATGTACAATGAGCAGTTCTTC.

The CDR3 DNA sequence: TGTGCCAGCAGCAAAGCTCAGGAACAGGGTTGCAATCAGCCCCAGCATTTT. It codes for CASSKAQEQGCNQPQHF. V is TRBV21-1 and J is TRBJ1-5; no check of the table's D call, TRBD1, against the DNA was made. TRBV21-1 is classified as a pseudogene. The length of the CDR3 is 17 residues.

In DNA form, the CDR3 reads TGTGCCAGCAGCCAGTCCCGGGGGATTGGTATGGGCGAGCAGTTCTTC. It codes for CASSQSRGIGMGEQFF. V gene TRBV3-1 (or the pseudogene TRBV3-2) combines with J gene TRBJ2-1, with D tentatively TRBD2 (6 bases). The CDR3 has 16 residues. V lost 3 bases, J lost 10 bases, and 22 bases lay in between. Germline values: CDR1 LGHDT, CDR2 YNNKEL (reference sequence).

The chain combines TRBV10-2 with TRBJ2-5; 7 bases map to TRBD1. The germline gives CDR1 WSHSY, CDR2 SAAADI. The V and J ends lost 7 bases and 1 base, in that order; junction bases with no gene match: 9. This CDR3 region has 15 residues. CDR3 loop: CASTPRGRTQETQYF. CDR3 DNA: TGCGCCAGCACGCCGAGGGGGCGGACCCAAGAGACCCAGTACTTC.

The chain carries TRBV27 and TRBJ2-2, with TRBD2 matching over 10 bases. Germline V gives CDR1 MNHEY, CDR2 SMNVEV (reference sequence). The CDR3 covers 17 residues. V was pared by 5 bases and J by 7 bases, with 13 bases of the junction left unmatched. CDR3 sequence (DNA): TGTGCCAGCAGTCCTCCCCGGCTAGCGGGAGCTGGCGGGGAGCTGTTTTTT. Translated, it gives CASSPPRLAGAGGELFF.

V and J are TRBV21-1 and TRBJ2-5; TRBD2 reflects the table's D call only, with no check against the DNA. TRBV21-1 is a known pseudogene. The CDR3 has 16 residues. Written as DNA, the CDR3 is TGTGCCAGCAGCAAAGAAGGCGGGCGGGAGTTGGAGACCCAGTACTTC. Amino acid sequence: CASSKEGGRELETQYF.

The chain recombines TRBV27 with TRBJ2-7, with D maybe TRBD1 (5 bases). The CDR3 is 17 residues long. Trimming stripped 5 bases from V and 0 bases from J, with 20 bases between. The germline gives CDR1 MNHEY, CDR2 SMNVEV (reference sequence). The CDR3 here is CASSKKPKGFLSYEQYV. The CDR3 DNA follows: TGTGCCAGCAGTAAAAAACCCAAGGGGTTCCTCTCCTACGAGCAGTACGTC.

The genes are TRBV4-3 and TRBJ1-2, with 8 bases matching TRBD1. Germline V gene data show CDR1 as LGHNA and CDR2 as YSLEER. This CDR3 contains 15 residues. Losses at the gene ends were 4 bases for V and 4 bases for J; bases not matched to a gene: 8. CDR3 sequence: CASSLSGTGFYGYTF. The DNA for the CDR3 is TGCGCCAGCAGCCTCTCCGGGACAGGCTTCTATGGCTACACCTTC.

The genes are TRBV5-1 and TRBJ1-5; 7 bases agree with TRBD1. Germline CDR1 SGHRS, CDR2 YFSETQ. J gave up 4 bases and V 1 base, and 5 bases lay outside the gene matches. The CDR3 sequence is 15 residues long. The DNA of the CDR3 is TGCGCCAGCAGCTTGACCGCAGGGGGAAATCAGCCCCAGCATTTT. Translating gives CASSLTAGGNQPQHF.

The chain uses TRBV10-3 and TRBJ2-3; tentatively, D is TRBD1 (5 bases). This CDR3 is 15 amino acids long. The ends were cut back, 2 bases at V and 6 bases at J, with 15 bases in the middle. Germline V lookup: CDR1 ENHRY, CDR2 SYGVKD. CDR3 region: CAISEGQGVVDTQYF. As DNA, the CDR3 is TGTGCCATCAGTGAGGGGCAGGGCGTAGTTGATACGCAGTATTTT.

The chain couples TRBV7-9 to TRBJ1-6; no reliable D call. The CDR3 is 16 residues long. Per the germline V gene, CDR1 is SEHNR and CDR2 is FQNEAQ (reference sequence). The V and J ends lost 5 bases and 6 bases respectively, with 17 bases between them. The DNA for the CDR3 is TGTGCCAGCAGCCATTGGGCCTTTGTACCTAATTCACCCCTCCACTTT. Translated, it gives CASSHWAFVPNSPLHF.

The chain couples TRBV6-5 to TRBJ1-4, with 9 bases matching TRBD1. Losses at the gene ends were 2 bases for V and 6 bases for J; bases not matched to a gene: 4. The CDR3 covers 15 residues. Germline V gene sequence: CDR1 MNHEY, CDR2 SVGAGI. The CDR3 is CASSYRGQGHEKLFF. The CDR3 nucleotides read TGTGCCAGCAGTTACAGAGGACAGGGGCATGAAAAACTGTTTTTT.

The chain uses TRBV3-1 (or the pseudogene TRBV3-2) and TRBJ1-1; D not certain. Germline V lookup: CDR1 LGHDT, CDR2 YNNKEL (reference sequence). V was cut by 4 bases and J by 10 bases, with 10 bases left in between. The CDR3 runs to 11 residues. The CDR3 sequence: CASSRQQVAFF. The CDR3 DNA reads as TGTGCCAGCAGCCGTCAACAAGTAGCTTTCTTT.

The genes are TRBV6-2 or TRBV6-3 and TRBJ1-2; 7 positions agree with TRBD1. Germline CDR1 MNHEY, CDR2 SVGEGT. CDR3 length: 14 amino acids. With V trimmed by 1 base and J by 8 bases, 7 bases remained unmatched. The CDR3, as DNA: TGTGCCAGCAGTTACTTCGACAGGGCTAGCGGCTACACCTTC. This translates into CASSYFDRASGYTF.

The chain combines TRBV6-2 or TRBV6-3 with TRBJ2-1; 13 nucleotides line up with TRBD2. V dropped 4 bases and J dropped 8; count of bases not matched to a gene: 17. CDR1 and CDR2 from the germline V gene are MNHEY and SVGEGT. The CDR3 loop spans 19 amino acids. The chain's CDR3 is CASSSDSGTSGTPPYEQFF. The CDR3 bases are TGTGCCAGCAGTTCGGACAGCGGGACTAGCGGGACCCCCCCGTATGAGCAGTTCTTC.

V gene TRBV9 combines with J gene TRBJ2-3, with a weak D call TRBD2 (6 bases). Per the germline V gene, CDR1 is SGDLS and CDR2 is YYNGEE. The CDR3 is 16 residues long. Trimming stripped 1 base from V and 0 bases from J, with 12 bases between. DNA of the CDR3: TGTGCCAGCAGCGTAACTGCGGGATCTAGCACAGATACGCAGTATTTT. It specifies CASSVTAGSSTDTQYF.

V and J are TRBV25-1 and TRBJ1-3; D is possibly TRBD1 (5 bases). Looked up from germline, CDR1 is MGHDK and CDR2 is SYGVNS. This CDR3 is built from 14 residues. Trimming took 11 bases from V and 0 from J, leaving 14 bases between them. The CDR3 sequence is CACSGGTSGNTIYF. The CDR3 DNA follows: TGTGCCTGCTCCGGGGGGACCTCTGGAAACACCATATATTTT.

The chain links TRBV7-2 to TRBJ2-6; possibly TRBD2 for D (5 bases). V gave up 3 bases and J gave up 0 bases, with 9 bases separating them. Germline CDR1 is SGHTA and CDR2 is FQGNSA. The CDR3 is 16 amino acids. CDR3 sequence reads: CASSFEGGSGANVLTF. CDR3 DNA sequence: TGTGCCAGCAGCTTTGAAGGAGGCTCTGGGGCCAACGTCCTGACTTTC.

The chain combines TRBV7-8 with TRBJ1-1; no clear D gene. V was trimmed by 3 bases and J by 0 bases, leaving 8 bases between them. CDR3 length: 14 residues. Germline V gene lookup returns CDR1 SGHVS and CDR2 FQNEAQ. CDR3 loop: CASSFPGMNTEAFF. CDR3 DNA: TGTGCCAGCAGCTTCCCGGGAATGAACACTGAAGCTTTCTTT. Filled out from reference TRBV7-8 and TRBJ1-1, the complete variable domain reads GAGVSQSPRYKVAKRGQDVALRCDPISGHVSLFWYQQALGQGPEFLTYFQNEAQLDKSGLPSDRFFAERPEGSVSTLKIQRTQQEDSAVYLCASSFPGMNTEAFFGQGTRLTVV.

This chain links TRBV12-5 with TRBJ1-1; D ambiguous. The length of the CDR3 is 13 residues. V lost 0 bases, J lost 4 bases, and 6 bases lay in between. CDR1 and CDR2 from the germline V gene are LGHNT and FRNRAP. The DNA of the CDR3 is TGTGCTAGTGGTTTGGTCTTGAGCACTGAAGCTTTCTTT. This sequence encodes CASGLVLSTEAFF.